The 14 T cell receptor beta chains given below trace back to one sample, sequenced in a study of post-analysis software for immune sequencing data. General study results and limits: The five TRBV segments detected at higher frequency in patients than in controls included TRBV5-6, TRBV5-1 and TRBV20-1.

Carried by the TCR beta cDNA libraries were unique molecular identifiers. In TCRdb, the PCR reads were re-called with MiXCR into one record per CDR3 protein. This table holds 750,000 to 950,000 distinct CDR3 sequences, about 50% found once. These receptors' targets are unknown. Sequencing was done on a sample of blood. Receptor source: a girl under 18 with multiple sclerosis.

The CDR3 DNA sequence: TGCAGTGCTCCCATGGGAGGGGCATGGATCTATGGCTACACCTTC. Encoded protein: CSAPMGGAWIYGYTF. The chain carries TRBV20-1 and TRBJ1-2, with TRBD1 as a possible D gene (5 bases). The CDR3 contains 15 residues. Germline CDR1 DFQATT, CDR2 SNEGSKA (reference sequence). The germline V and J ends were trimmed by 5 bases and 4 bases, with 20 bases remaining between them.

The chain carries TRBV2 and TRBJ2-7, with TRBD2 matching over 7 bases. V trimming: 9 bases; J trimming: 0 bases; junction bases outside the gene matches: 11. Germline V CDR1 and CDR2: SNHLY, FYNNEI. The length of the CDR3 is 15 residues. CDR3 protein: CASERAGVSSYEQYF. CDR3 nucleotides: TGTGCCAGTGAAAGGGCGGGAGTCAGCTCCTACGAGCAGTACTTC.

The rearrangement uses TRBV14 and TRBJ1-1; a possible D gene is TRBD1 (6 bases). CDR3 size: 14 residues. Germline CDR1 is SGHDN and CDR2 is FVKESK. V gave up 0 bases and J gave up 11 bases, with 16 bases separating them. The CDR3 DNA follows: TGTGCCAGCAGCCAAGATGCGAGGGGGTATGGCGCTTTCTTT. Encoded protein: CASSQDARGYGAFF. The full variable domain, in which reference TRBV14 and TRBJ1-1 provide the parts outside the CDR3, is EAGVTQFPSHSVIEKGQTVTLRCDPISGHDNLYWYRRVMGKEIKFLLHFVKESKQDESGMPNNRFLAERTGGTYSTLKVQPAELEDSGVYFCASSQDARGYGAFFGQGTRLTVV.

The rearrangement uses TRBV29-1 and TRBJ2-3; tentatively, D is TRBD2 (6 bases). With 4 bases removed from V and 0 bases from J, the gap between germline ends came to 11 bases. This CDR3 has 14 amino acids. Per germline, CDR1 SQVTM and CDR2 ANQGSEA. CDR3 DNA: TGCAGCGTTGGAGGAGGGACTAGCACAGATACGCAGTATTTT. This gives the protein CSVGGGTSTDTQYF.

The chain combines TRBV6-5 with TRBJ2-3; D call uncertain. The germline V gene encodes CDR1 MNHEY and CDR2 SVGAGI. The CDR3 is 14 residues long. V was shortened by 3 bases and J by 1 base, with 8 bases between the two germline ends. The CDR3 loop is CASSYFTGTDTQYF. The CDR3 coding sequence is TGTGCCAGCAGTTATTTTACAGGCACAGATACGCAGTATTTT.

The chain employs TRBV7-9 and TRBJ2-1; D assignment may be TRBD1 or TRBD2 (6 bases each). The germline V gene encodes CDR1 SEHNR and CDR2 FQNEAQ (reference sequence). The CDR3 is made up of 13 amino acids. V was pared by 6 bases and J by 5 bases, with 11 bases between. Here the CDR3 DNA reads TGTGCCAGCAGGGGGGGACATAACAATGAGCAGTTCTTC. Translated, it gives CASRGGHNNEQFF.

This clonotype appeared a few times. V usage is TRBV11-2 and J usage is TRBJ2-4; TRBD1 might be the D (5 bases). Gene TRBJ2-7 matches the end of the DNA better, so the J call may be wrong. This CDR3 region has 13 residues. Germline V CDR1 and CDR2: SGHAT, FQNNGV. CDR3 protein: CASSTQAIHEQYF. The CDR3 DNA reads TGTGCCAGCAGCACACAGGCCATACACGAGCAGTACTTC.

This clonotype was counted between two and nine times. The CDR3 nucleotides are TGTGCCAGCACCCTAAGAATCTCTGGGGCCAACGTCCTGACTTTC. This gives the protein CASTLRISGANVLTF. The gene calls are TRBV27 and TRBJ2-6; D gene ambiguous. CDR3 length equals 15 residues. The germline CDR1 and CDR2 sequences are MNHEY and SMNVEV (reference sequence). V lost 7 bases and J lost 0, with 10 bases in between. Together with reference TRBV27 and TRBJ2-6, the CDR3 gives the full variable domain: EAQVTQNPRYLITVTGKKLTVTCSQNMNHEYMSWYRQDPGLGLRQIYYSMNVEVTDKGDVPEGYKVSRKEKRNFPLILESPSPNQTSLYFCASTLRISGANVLTFGAGSRLTVL.

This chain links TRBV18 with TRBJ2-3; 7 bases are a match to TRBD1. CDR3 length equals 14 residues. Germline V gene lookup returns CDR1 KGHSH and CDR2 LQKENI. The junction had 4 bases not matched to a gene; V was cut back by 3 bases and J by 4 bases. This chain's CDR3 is CASSPKGAADTQYF. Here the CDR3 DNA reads TGTGCCAGCTCACCCAAGGGGGCTGCAGATACGCAGTATTTT.

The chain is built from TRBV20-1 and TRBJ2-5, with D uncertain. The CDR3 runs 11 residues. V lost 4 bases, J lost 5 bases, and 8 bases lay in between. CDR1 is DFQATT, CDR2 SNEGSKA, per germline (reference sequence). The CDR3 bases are TGCAGTGCTAACCATAGGGAGACCCAGTACTTC. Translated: CSANHRETQYF.

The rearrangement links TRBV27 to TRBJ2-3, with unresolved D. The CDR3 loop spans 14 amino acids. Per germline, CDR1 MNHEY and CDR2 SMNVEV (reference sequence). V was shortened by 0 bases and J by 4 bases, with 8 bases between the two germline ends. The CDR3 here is CASSLSTPADTQYF. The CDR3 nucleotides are TGTGCCAGCAGTTTATCGACTCCGGCAGATACGCAGTATTTT.

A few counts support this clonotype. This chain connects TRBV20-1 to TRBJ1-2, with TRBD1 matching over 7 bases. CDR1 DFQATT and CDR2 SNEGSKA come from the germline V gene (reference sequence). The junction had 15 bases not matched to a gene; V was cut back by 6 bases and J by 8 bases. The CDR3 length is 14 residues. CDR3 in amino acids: CSARVPTGSGGYTF. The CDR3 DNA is TGCAGTGCAAGGGTCCCGACAGGGTCTGGCGGCTACACCTTC.

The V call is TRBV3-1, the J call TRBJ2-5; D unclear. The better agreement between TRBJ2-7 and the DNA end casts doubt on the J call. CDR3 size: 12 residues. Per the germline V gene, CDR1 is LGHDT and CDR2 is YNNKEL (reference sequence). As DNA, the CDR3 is TGTGCCAGCAGCGCCATGACCTACGAGCAGTACTTC. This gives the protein CASSAMTYEQYF.

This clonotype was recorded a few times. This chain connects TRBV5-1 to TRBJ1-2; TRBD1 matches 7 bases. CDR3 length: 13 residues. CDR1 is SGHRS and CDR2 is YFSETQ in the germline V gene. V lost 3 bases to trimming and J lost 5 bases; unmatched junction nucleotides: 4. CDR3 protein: CASSYGTEYGYTF. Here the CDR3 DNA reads TGCGCCAGCAGCTATGGGACAGAGTATGGCTACACCTTC. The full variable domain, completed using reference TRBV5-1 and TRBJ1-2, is KAGVTQTPRYLIKTRGQQVTLSCSPISGHRSVSWYQQTPGQGLQFLFEYFSETQRNKGNFPGRFSGRQFSNSRSEMNVSTLELGDSALYLCASSYGTEYGYTFGSGTRLTVV.